This is a list of T cell receptor beta chains from one sample in a study of CD4 T cell repertoires in COVID-19. Only in-frame clones appear in the TCRdb table, and some are missing; sequencing was by immunoSEQ multiplex PCR. This sample has 7,500 to 8,500 clones, with 80% to 85% found just once. The input for sequencing was effector memory CD4+ T cells from blood, taken before the COVID-19 pandemic. The receptors here all came from a human donor who had COVID-19. The CDR3 runs from the conserved cysteine through the conserved F or W. A D gene is named only where the DNA matches it firmly. Some rows have no size entry. The others give once, few or many, or a class for an expanded clone.

>TRBV9|.|TRBJ2-3|once
TGTGCCAGCAACCTACAGGGCGCGGATACGCAGTATTTT
CASNLQGADTQYF
>TRBV5-1|.|TRBJ2-7|.
TGCGCCAGCAGCTTACAGGGATACGAGCAGTACTTC
CASSLQGYEQYF
>TRBV27|TRBD1|TRBJ2-2|.
TGTGCCAGCAGTTTAAACACTAGGACCACAGGGGCCGGGGAGCTGTTTTTT
CASSLNTRTTGAGELFF
>TRBV4-2|.|TRBJ2-3|.
TGTGCCAGCAGCCAAGAGGATCGACCAGAGGCAGATACGCAGTATTTT
CASSQEDRPEADTQYF
>TRBV6-1|TRBD2|TRBJ2-7|once
TGTGCCAGCAGAGAAGGACTAGCGGGAACCTACGAGCAGTACTTC
CASREGLAGTYEQYF
>TRBV6-5|.|TRBJ1-3|.
TGTGCCAGCAGTTACTCGTTCAGGGCCTCTGGAAACACCATATATTTT
CASSYSFRASGNTIYF
>TRBV5-4|TRBD2|TRBJ2-1|.
TGTGCCAGCAGCATCTCTAGGACTAGCGGGACCGATGAGCAGTTCTTC
CASSISRTSGTDEQFF
>TRBV11-1|TRBD1|TRBJ1-1|few
TGTGCCAGCAGTCTTACAGGGGGGGGAACTGAAGCTTTCTTT
CASSLTGGGTEAFF
>TRBV7-9|.|TRBJ1-3|.
TGTGCCAGCAGCTTAGCAAGGGGATTGTACGGAAACACCATATATTTT
CASSLARGLYGNTIYF
>TRBV19|TRBD2|TRBJ2-7|once
TGTGCCAGTAGTATGGGGCTAGCGGGAGTAGGGGAGCAGTACTTC
CASSMGLAGVGEQYF
>TRBV9|.|TRBJ2-7|.
TGTGCCAGCAGCGTAGACAGCCTCTCCGAGCAGTACTTC
CASSVDSLSEQYF
>TRBV10-2|TRBD2|TRBJ2-5|.
TGCGCCAGCATGGGACTAGCGGGAAGGGAAGAGACCCAGTACTTC
CASMGLAGREETQYF
>TRBV27|TRBD1|TRBJ1-3|.
TGTGCCAGCAGTCCCGGACAGGGGGTGGCAGGAAACACCATATATTTT
CASSPGQGVAGNTIYF
>TRBV5-6|.|TRBJ2-1|few
TGTGCCAGCAGCTTCGGACTTACCTACAATGAGCAGTTCTTC
CASSFGLTYNEQFF
>TRBV7-3|TRBD2|TRBJ2-1|.
TGTGCCAGCAGCTTAACGCGCGGGGGGGCCGCCTACAATGAGCAGTTCTTC
CASSLTRGGAAYNEQFF
>TRBV19|.|TRBJ1-5|few
TGTGCCAGTAGTATAGGCTGGACAGATAGCAATCAGCCCCAGCATTTT
CASSIGWTDSNQPQHF